This T cell receptor (beta chain) was recorded in a study of blood T cell repertoires in COVID-19 (dated by TCRdb to 2019 to 2021). Concerning the study at large: Collaborator samples came from the United States, Italy and Spain and covered acute and convalescent phases of COVID-19. The repertoires were released in a freely available public database intended as a resource for research on the immune response to SARS-CoV-2. Subjects who had been exposed to COVID-19, were actively infected with it, or had recovered from it provided the deeply sampled blood TCRbeta repertoires that made up the dataset. Where available, HLA class I and class II types were taken from metadata supplied by the sample provider and were not determined by assay-based typing. Samples were obtained from the ongoing ImmuneRACE study (first 160 participants) and from 1,254 subjects provided by 6 global collaborators. Sample metadata almost always included a de-identified subject ID, COVID-19 status, age in years and sex. The prospective study material was composed of cDNA or gDNA derived from T cells, B-cell-depleted T cells, or PBMCs.

Comments on this clone: Its antigen has not been determined. No much larger clone exists at a distance of one base, and base qualities are not known.

V ends up 5 bases short and J 9 bases short, with an unmatched junction base count of 5. CDR1 and CDR2 are read off the germline V gene as SGHTA and FQGNSA. The CDR3 goes from the cysteine to the phenylalanine over 14 residues. CDR3 DNA only is kept here, 42 bases in frame from base 1. TCRbeta CDR3 regions were amplified from genomic DNA using the immunoSEQ Assay, a bias-controlled multiplex PCR. Under the source paper's analysis protocol: Nucleated cell counts per sample were estimated from amplification of reference gene primers within the assay. Sequence reads were collapsed and filtered to measure the absolute abundance of every unique TCRbeta CDR3 rearrangement. For each sample, productive Simpson clonality was calculated as the square root of Simpson's diversity index across productive rearrangements. TCRdb mirrors the immuneACCESS table, restricted to in-frame sequences. Some clones are absent from its copies; in checked studies, under half trace to an unresolved V gene, and the reason for the others is unknown. V, J and clone size were drawn from that table, and D and trimming were deduced from the DNA. This sample is represented by 310,000 or so clones; roughly nine tenths of them were singletons. Around 2.2% of the sample is in the top ten clones.

One collaborating source in Seattle enrolled patients while the patients were actively infected and followed the patients over time throughout the course of disease. Each collaborating institution followed its own protocols to collect whole blood in K2EDTA tubes. For TCRbeta analysis, collaborators shipped samples as frozen whole blood, isolated PBMCs, or DNA extracted from either of those sample types. The paper's findings and limits, for the study overall: Clinical and demographic metadata were provided uncurated, with the amount varying by source and participant.

The sample taken for sequencing was peripheral blood. This clonotype was obtained from a woman aged 25 to 39 with COVID-19, enrolled during active disease. The V and J genes are TRBV7-2 and TRBJ1-6; TRBD1 lines up with 9 middle nucleotides. DNA sequence: TGTGCCAGCAGCGCGGACAGGGGAGTTTCACCCCTCCACTTT. Its translation is CASSADRGVSPLHF.